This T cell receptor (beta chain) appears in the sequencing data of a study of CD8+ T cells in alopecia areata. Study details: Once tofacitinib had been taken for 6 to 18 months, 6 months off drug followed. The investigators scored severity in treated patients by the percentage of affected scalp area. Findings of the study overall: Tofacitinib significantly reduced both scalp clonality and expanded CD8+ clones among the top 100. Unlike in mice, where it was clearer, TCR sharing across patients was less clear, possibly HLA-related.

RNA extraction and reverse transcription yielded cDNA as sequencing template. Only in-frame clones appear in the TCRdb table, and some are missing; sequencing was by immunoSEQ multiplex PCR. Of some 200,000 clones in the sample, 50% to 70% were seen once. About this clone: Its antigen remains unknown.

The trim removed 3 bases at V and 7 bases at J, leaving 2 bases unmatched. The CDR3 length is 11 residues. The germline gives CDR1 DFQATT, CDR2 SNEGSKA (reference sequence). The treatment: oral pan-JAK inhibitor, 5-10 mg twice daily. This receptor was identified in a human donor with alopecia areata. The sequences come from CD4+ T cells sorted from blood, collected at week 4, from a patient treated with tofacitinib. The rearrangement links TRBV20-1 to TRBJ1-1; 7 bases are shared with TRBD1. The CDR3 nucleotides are TGCAGTGCTAGGAGGGACAGTGAAGCTTTCTTT. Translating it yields CSARRDSEAFF.